The 21 T cell receptor beta chains reported below all come from one sample, sequenced in a study of blood T cell repertoires in COVID-19. Repertoires were generated with immunoSEQ multiplex PCR, while TCRdb's copy carries only in-frame clones and drops some. This sample yields 200,000 to 250,000 clones, of which 84% are seen a single time; about 2.3% belongs to the top ten. The sequencing sample was made of peripheral blood. These receptors originate from a woman aged 55-69 years with acute or convalescent COVID-19.

This chain's CDR3 is CASSGRDRGGDQPQHF. In nucleotides, the CDR3 is TGTGCCAGCAGTGGCCGGGACAGGGGAGGGGATCAGCCCCAGCATTTT. The chain carries TRBV6-6 and TRBJ1-5, with 10 bases matching TRBD1. This CDR3 contains 16 residues. From germline, CDR1 is MNHNY and CDR2 SVGAGI (reference sequence). With V trimmed by 5 bases and J by 5 bases, 9 bases remained unmatched.

This clone was picked up one time. This chain joins TRBV5-5 and TRBJ1-2; D ambiguous. Trimming took off 0 bases at V and 5 bases at J, with 14 bases between the two ends. CDR3 length: 15 amino acids. Germline V gives CDR1 SGHKS, CDR2 YYEKEE (reference sequence). CDR3 sequence: CASSLASGSPYGYTF. The DNA for the CDR3 is TGTGCCAGCAGCTTGGCCTCAGGCTCACCGTATGGCTACACCTTC. Based on the CDR3 plus reference TRBV5-5 and TRBJ1-2, the full variable domain is DAGVTQSPTHLIKTRGQQVTLRCSPISGHKSVSWYQQVLGQGPQFIFQYYEKEERGRGNFPDRFSARQFPNYSSELNVNALLLGDSALYLCASSLASGSPYGYTFGSGTRLTVV.

This clone was observed a single time. The chain uses TRBV7-2 and TRBJ1-2, with TRBD1 matching over 9 bases. Trimming at V came to 1 base and at J to 1 base, leaving 10 bases not matched to a gene. The germline V gene has CDR1 SGHTA and CDR2 FQGNSA. This CDR3 contains 18 residues. The CDR3 loop reads CASSLDVGWGQGNYGYTF. The CDR3 DNA reads as TGTGCCAGCAGCTTAGATGTGGGATGGGGACAGGGTAACTATGGCTACACCTTC.

This clone was seen only once. The sample holds other DNA sequences that translate to the same CDR3. The chain joins TRBV9 to TRBJ2-5; 10 bases are shared with TRBD2. J lost 4 bases, V lost 0 bases, and 6 bases had no gene match. The CDR3 has 16 residues. The germline V gene encodes CDR1 SGDLS and CDR2 YYNGEE. CDR3 nucleotides: TGTGCCAGCAGCGTAGGCGCGAGCGGGGGGGGAGAGACCCAGTACTTC. Amino acid sequence: CASSVGASGGGETQYF.

V usage is TRBV3-1 (or the pseudogene TRBV3-2) and J usage is TRBJ1-1; 9 nucleotides match TRBD1. The V gene end was trimmed by 1 base and the J gene end by 12 bases; junction bases not matched to a gene: 3. CDR1 and CDR2 (germline): LGHDT, YNNKEL (reference sequence). The CDR3 extends over 12 amino acids. CDR3 in amino acids: CASSQAGQGTFF. The CDR3 bases are TGTGCCAGCAGCCAAGCCGGACAGGGGACTTTCTTT.

The CDR3 loop reads CASSTQGGAYGYTF. The DNA for the CDR3 is TGCGCCAGCAGCACACAGGGGGGGGCTTATGGCTACACCTTC. The V gene is TRBV5-1, the J gene TRBJ1-2, with TRBD1 identical over 8 bases. The V gene end was trimmed by 4 bases and the J gene end by 5 bases; junction bases not matched to a gene: 7. Germline V gene data show CDR1 as SGHRS and CDR2 as YFSETQ. This CDR3 has 14 amino acids.

This chain joins TRBV19 and TRBJ1-5; D is perhaps TRBD1 (5 bases). This CDR3 is 19 amino acids long. Germline lookup yields CDR1 LNHDA and CDR2 SQIVND (reference sequence). Trimming took 4 bases from V and 0 from J, leaving 22 bases between them. The CDR3 loop is CASSTELLSRTSSNQPQHF. CDR3 bases: TGTGCCAGTAGTACCGAGTTGCTTAGTCGGACATCTAGCAATCAGCCCCAGCATTTT. Full variable domain (missing parts from reference TRBV19 and TRBJ1-5): DGGITQSPKYLFRKEGQNVTLSCEQNLNHDAMYWYRQDPGQGLRLIYYSQIVNDFQKGDIAEGYSVSREKKESFPLTVTSAQKNPTAFYLCASSTELLSRTSSNQPQHFGDGTRLSIL.

This sequence joins TRBV12-5 and TRBJ1-1; D is unclear. This CDR3 is built from 13 residues. Germline values: CDR1 LGHNT, CDR2 FRNRAP. V was trimmed by 7 bases and J by 4 bases, leaving 13 bases between them. The CDR3 bases are TGTGCTAGTGAAGGTGCGGGCGCCACTGAAGCTTTCTTT. It yields the protein CASEGAGATEAFF.

The chain joins TRBV6-5 to TRBJ1-2, with D perhaps matching TRBD1 (5 bases). Per the germline V gene, CDR1 is MNHEY and CDR2 is SVGAGI. V was cut by 4 bases and J by 6 bases, with 6 bases left in between. The CDR3 contains 11 residues. CDR3 nucleotides: TGTGCCAGCAGTTCAGGGCATGGCTACACCTTC. It specifies CASSSGHGYTF.

The genes are TRBV15 and TRBJ2-6, with 9 bases matching TRBD1. The CDR3 has 16 residues. The germline gives CDR1 LNHNV, CDR2 YYDKDF (reference sequence). V shed 6 bases and J 3 bases; nucleotides not matched to a gene: 6. CDR3 bases: TGTGCCACCAGTCCAACAGGGGGCTATGGGGCCAACGTCCTGACTTTC. Its protein product is CATSPTGGYGANVLTF.

This clone was observed a handful of times. The V call is TRBV6-6, the J call TRBJ2-1, with TRBD2 identical over 11 bases. This CDR3 is 14 amino acids long. Germline trimming cut 5 bases from V and 6 bases from J; bases unmatched to any gene: 3. Germline-derived CDR1 and CDR2 are MNHNY and SVGAGI (reference sequence). CDR3 coding DNA: TGTGCCAGCAGTGCTCTAGCGGGGGGCAATGAGCAGTTCTTC. It yields the protein CASSALAGGNEQFF.

The chain carries TRBV5-6 and TRBJ1-5, with 9 bases identical to TRBD1. Germline CDR1 SGHDT, CDR2 YYEEEE. The CDR3 length is 14 residues. V trimming: 4 bases; J trimming: 3 bases; junction bases outside the gene matches: 2. The CDR3 reads CASSRDRVNQPQHF. As DNA, the CDR3 is TGTGCCAGCAGCCGGGACAGGGTCAATCAGCCCCAGCATTTT.

The count of this clone is one. The rearrangement uses TRBV19 and TRBJ1-5, with a weak D call TRBD1 (6 bases). The CDR3 runs 14 residues. The germline CDR1 and CDR2 sequences are LNHDA and SQIVND (reference sequence). Trimming removed 4 bases from V and 4 bases from J, with 11 bases in between. This CDR3 is CASSTGVKNQPQHF. The DNA of the CDR3 is TGTGCCAGTAGTACAGGGGTCAAAAATCAGCCCCAGCATTTT.

The rearrangement uses TRBV19 and TRBJ1-2, with TRBD1 as a possible D gene (6 bases). Looked up from germline, CDR1 is LNHDA and CDR2 is SQIVND (reference sequence). Trimming pared 3 bases from V and 4 bases from J, leaving 12 bases between. This CDR3 is 14 amino acids long. The CDR3, as DNA: TGTGCCAGTAGTATCCTGGACAGCGGCTATGGCTACACCTTC. Amino acids: CASSILDSGYGYTF.

This sequence joins TRBV29-1 and TRBJ1-1; 8 nucleotides align to TRBD1. V lost 7 bases and J lost 5; bases outside the gene matches: 9. The CDR3 length is 13 residues. Germline V CDR1 and CDR2: SQVTM, ANQGSEA. CDR3 residues: CSAGQGLGTEAFF. The CDR3 DNA is TGCAGCGCTGGACAGGGATTAGGGACTGAAGCTTTCTTT. Combining the CDR3 with reference TRBV29-1 and TRBJ1-1 gives the whole variable domain SAVISQKPSRDICQRGTSLTIQCQVDSQVTMMFWYRQQPGQSLTLIATANQGSEATYESGFVIDKFPISRPNLTFSTLTVSNMSPEDSSIYLCSAGQGLGTEAFFGQGTRLTVV.

The chain carries TRBV7-9 and TRBJ1-3; D uncertain. The CDR3 consists of 13 residues. V lost 2 bases and J lost 1, with 3 bases in between. CDR1 and CDR2 (germline): SEHNR, FQNEAQ (reference sequence). The CDR3 sequence is CASSLSSGNTIYF. CDR3 nucleotide sequence: TGTGCCAGCAGCTTATCTTCTGGAAACACCATATATTTT.

The chain carries TRBV5-6 and TRBJ1-3; the D gene is possibly TRBD1 (5 bases). V shed 3 bases and J shed 2 bases, with 21 bases lying between them. This CDR3 has 18 residues. The germline V gene encodes CDR1 SGHDT and CDR2 YYEEEE. The CDR3 DNA follows: TGTGCCAGCAGCTCGTTTAAAAGGATGGGGCTAACTGGAAACACCATATATTTT. This translates into CASSSFKRMGLTGNTIYF.

The V call is TRBV5-6, the J call TRBJ1-2; D gene uncertain. The CDR3 has 14 amino acids. With 4 bases removed from V and 4 bases from J, the gap between germline ends came to 14 bases. CDR1 is SGHDT, CDR2 YYEEEE, per germline. Here the CDR3 DNA reads TGTGCCAGCAGCCCAGGTGGAGGACGCTATGGCTACACCTTC. This codes for CASSPGGGRYGYTF.

V is TRBV28 and J is TRBJ2-7, with 8 bases that match TRBD1. The V and J ends lost 5 bases and 2 bases, in that order; junction bases with no gene match: 14. CDR1 is MDHEN, CDR2 SYDVKM, per germline. CDR3 length: 17 amino acids. CDR3 DNA: TGTGCCAGCAGTGGGCCTGGGCCACAGGGGGTTCCCTACGAGCAGTACTTC. It translates to CASSGPGPQGVPYEQYF.

This chain links TRBV7-9 with TRBJ1-2, with a weak D call TRBD1 (5 bases). V dropped 0 bases and J dropped 8 bases, with 16 bases sitting between them. This CDR3 spans 15 amino acids. CDR1 is SEHNR, CDR2 FQNEAQ, per germline (reference sequence). The CDR3 here is CASSLAGTTYGGYTF. CDR3 in DNA: TGTGCCAGCAGCTTAGCCGGGACTACCTATGGAGGCTACACCTTC.

The V call is TRBV5-6, the J call TRBJ1-2; D may be TRBD1 (5 bases). From germline, CDR1 is SGHDT and CDR2 YYEEEE. V gave up 1 base and J gave up 2 bases, with 9 bases separating them. CDR3 length equals 14 residues. For the CDR3, the DNA is TGTGCCAGCAGCTTGTTTTCAGGGAACTATGGCTACACCTTC. Protein sequence: CASSLFSGNYGYTF.